This is a list of T cell receptor beta chains from one sample in a study of CD8+ T cells in alopecia areata. This table comes from immunoSEQ multiplex PCR, and its TCRdb copy is limited to in-frame clones, with some not included. The data show approximately 89,000 clones, approximately 50% seen once. The material sequenced was NKG2D-high CD8+ T cells sorted from blood. The receptor set was obtained from a human donor with alopecia areata. Both conserved end residues are part of each CDR3. Fields, in order: V gene, J gene, D gene, clone size, CDR3 protein, CDR3 DNA. The D gene is left open where the match is weak. Clone size, where shown, is once, few, many, or a class for clones that have expanded.

TRBV7-9	TRBJ1-5	.	.	CASSLGRGGVQPQHF	TGTGCCAGCAGCTTGGGCAGGGGCGGAGTGCAGCCCCAGCATTTT
TRBV2	TRBJ2-3	TRBD1	.	CASDRAHTDTQYF	TGTGCCAGCGACAGGGCCCACACAGATACGCAGTATTTT
TRBV9	TRBJ1-2	.	few	CASSVRLDYGYTF	TGTGCCAGCAGCGTGAGGTTGGACTATGGCTACACCTTC
TRBV13	TRBJ2-2	.	.	CASSRGTNTGELFF	TGTGCCAGCAGCCGAGGAACGAACACCGGGGAGCTGTTTTTT
TRBV28	TRBJ2-7	.	.	CASSFAYEQYF	TGTGCCAGCAGTTTTGCCTACGAGCAGTACTTC
TRBV6-6	TRBJ2-1	.	few	CASSYSDLEGGEQFF	TGTGCCAGCAGTTACTCCGACCTGGAGGGAGGTGAGCAGTTCTTC
TRBV7-9	TRBJ1-2	.	.	CASSRRPDGYTF	TGTGCCAGCAGCCGTAGACCCGATGGCTACACCTTC
TRBV10-3	TRBJ2-5	.	.	CAAGGPETQYF	TGTGCCGCTGGGGGACCCGAGACCCAGTACTTC
TRBV27	TRBJ2-7	.	.	CASSLDRSSYEQYF	TGTGCCAGCAGTTTAGACAGGAGCTCCTACGAGCAGTACTTC
TRBV30	TRBJ2-5	TRBD1	.	CAWSGGDRGGQETQYF	TGTGCCTGGAGTGGGGGGGACAGGGGTGGACAAGAGACCCAGTACTTC
TRBV27	TRBJ2-7	.	.	CASSDSPYEQYF	TGTGCCAGCAGTGACAGTCCCTACGAGCAGTACTTC
TRBV4-1	TRBJ2-3	.	.	CASSQELMRGSSTDTQYF	TGCGCCAGCAGCCAAGAATTGATGCGGGGTTCTAGCACAGATACGCAGTATTTT
TRBV27	TRBJ2-3	.	few	CASSIPSTDTQYF	TGTGCCAGCAGTATCCCGTCCACAGATACGCAGTATTTT
TRBV5-6	TRBJ2-5	TRBD1	.	CASSYKGTGTLLKTQYF	TGTGCCAGCAGTTACAAGGGGACAGGAACACTTTTGAAGACCCAGTACTTC
TRBV4-1	TRBJ1-1	.	medium-sized	CASSGGVTEAFF	TGCGCCAGCAGCGGTGGTGTCACTGAAGCTTTCTTT
TRBV7-9	TRBJ2-2	TRBD2	once	CASSLGTTTGELFF	TGTGCCAGCAGCCTAGGGACTACTACCGGGGAGCTGTTTTTT
TRBV30	TRBJ2-5	.	.	CAWSDGVGEATQYF	TGTGCCTGGAGTGACGGTGTAGGGGAGGCGACCCAGTACTTC
TRBV25-1	TRBJ2-7	.	.	CATSLGYEQYF	TGTGCCACCTCACTGGGGTACGAGCAGTACTTC
TRBV5-6	TRBJ2-1	.	.	CASSWGTTNEQFF	TGTGCCAGCAGCTGGGGGACCACCAATGAGCAGTTCTTC